This T cell receptor beta chain comes out of a study of T cell responses to AZD1222 COVID-19 vaccine. J lost 3 bases, V lost 7 bases, and 5 bases had no gene match. The germline CDR1 and CDR2 sequences are SQVTM and ANQGSEA. The CDR3 is 14 amino acids. Doses given second, at about 4 or about 12 weeks, were pooled. The method was immunoSEQ multiplex PCR; TCRdb's version includes in-frame clones alone and lacks a portion of them. Of about 120,000 clones listed, around 83% are singletons. The chain carries TRBV29-1 and TRBJ2-2, with 10 bases matching TRBD1. The receptor's source is an adult who received the AZD1222 COVID-19 vaccine. This sample comprised peripheral blood, obtained 28 days after the second AZD1222 dose. CDR3 sequence: CSADGTGDTGELFF. DNA for the CDR3: TGCAGCGCTGACGGGACAGGGGACACCGGGGAGCTGTTTTTT.